These 18 T cell receptor beta chains were sequenced from one sample in a study of T cells in women clearing cervical HPV infection. This table comes from immunoSEQ multiplex PCR, and its TCRdb copy is limited to in-frame clones, with some not included. This repertoire includes 31,000 or so clones. The specimen was blood buffy coat. The receptor source for this set is a woman between 18 and 70 years old with a cervical HPV16 infection that either progressed to CIN3+ or cleared (not recorded which).

With respect to this clone: The read comes to an end 3 residues before the CDR3 does, leaving the germline J gene to fill in the end. The chain has TRBV18 and TRBJ2-2; D gene uncertain. Germline assignment: CDR1 KGHSH and CDR2 LQKENI. The CDR3 has 16 residues. Trimming took off 4 bases at V and 0 bases at J, with 12 bases between the two ends. The CDR3 sequence: CASSLRHPTNTGELFF. The covered CDR3 bases are TGTGCCAGCTCACTGAGACACCCCACGAACACCGGGGAG.

On this clone: The CDR3 end is not reached by the read, which stops 3 residues before it; the germline J gene fills it in. V usage is TRBV20-1 and J usage is TRBJ1-2; D possibly corresponds to TRBD1 (5 bases). Germline assignment: CDR1 DFQATT and CDR2 SNEGSKA (reference sequence). Trimming pared 5 bases from V and 7 bases from J, leaving 14 bases between. There are 12 residues in the CDR3. The CDR3 loop is CSAATGDGGYTF. The covered CDR3 bases are TGCAGTGCTGCCACGGGGGACGGTGGC.

On this clone itself: The CDR3 end lies 3 residues beyond the end of the read and is filled in from the germline J gene. The rearrangement links TRBV20-1 to TRBJ2-6, with 10 bases identical to TRBD1. CDR3 length: 17 residues. Germline values: CDR1 DFQATT, CDR2 SNEGSKA (reference sequence). V shed 1 base, J shed 4 bases, and the junction held 7 bases outside the gene matches. The CDR3 sequence: CSARGGDRGRGANVLTF. The DNA read from the CDR3 is TGCAGTGCTAGAGGGGGAGACAGGGGGCGAGGGGCCAACGTC.

Concerning this clone: The missing CDR3 end, 3 residues past where the read stops, is filled in from the germline J gene. The V and J genes are TRBV6-2 or TRBV6-3 and TRBJ2-6; 12 nucleotides line up with TRBD2. Germline loops: CDR1 MNHEY, CDR2 SVGEGT. Trimming at V came to 6 bases and at J to 2 bases, leaving 5 bases not matched to a gene. The CDR3 runs to 17 residues. The DNA read from the CDR3 is TGTGCCAGCAGGGTGACTAGCGGGAGAACTGGGGCCAACGTC. Translated: CASRVTSGRTGANV. The complete CDR3 protein is CASRVTSGRTGANVLTF.

CDR3 region: CASSIGRETGELFF. The part of the CDR3 DNA that was read is TGTGCCAGTAGTATAGGGCGGGAAACCGGGGAG. The chain couples TRBV19 to TRBJ2-2, with D possibly matching TRBD2 (6 bases). Sequencing ends 3 residues short of the CDR3 end; the germline J gene provides the rest. The germline V gene has CDR1 LNHDA and CDR2 SQIVND (reference sequence). The CDR3 contains 14 residues. Trimming left V 1 base short and J 5 bases short, with 8 bases between.

For this clone: The read is 3 residues too short to cover the CDR3 end, so that end is filled in from the germline J gene. The rearrangement uses TRBV12-5 and TRBJ2-2; 8 bases are shared with TRBD1. This CDR3 contains 17 residues. The trim removed 1 base at V and 4 bases at J, leaving 8 bases unmatched. Germline CDR1 is LGHNT and CDR2 is FRNRAP. The sequenced part of the CDR3 DNA is TGTGCTAGTGGTTTGGCCCGTCAGGGGGCCTTCACCGGGGAG. Amino acids: CASGLARQGAFTGE. The whole CDR3 sequence is CASGLARQGAFTGELFF. The full variable domain, rest sourced from reference TRBV12-5 and TRBJ2-2, is DARVTQTPRHKVTEMGQEVTMRCQPILGHNTVFWYRQTMMQGLELLAYFRNRAPLDDSGMPKDRFSAEMPDATLATLKIQPSEPRDSAVYFCASGLARQGAFTGELFFGEGSRLTVL.

Comment on this clone: The DNA ends 3 residues before the CDR3 does, and the rest of the CDR3 is filled in from the germline J gene. The J gene is TRBJ2-5, the V gene TRBV7-8; TRBD1 is a possible D gene (6 bases). CDR1 is SGHVS and CDR2 is FQNEAQ in the germline V gene. V dropped 5 bases and J dropped 5 bases, with 12 bases sitting between them. The CDR3 runs to 13 residues. The covered CDR3 bases are TGTGCCAGCAGCCTAACAGGGACGGAGACC. Translated, it gives CASSLTGTET. The full CDR3 protein reads CASSLTGTETQYF.

A word on this clone: The missing CDR3 end, 3 residues past where the read stops, is filled in from the germline J gene. V is TRBV7-6 and J is TRBJ2-1, with 8 bases lining up with TRBD2. Germline CDR1 and CDR2: SGHVS and FNYEAQ. This CDR3 comprises 15 residues. V dropped 1 base and J dropped 7; count of bases not matched to a gene: 6. The CDR3 sequence is CASSLVGGGVNEQFF. CDR3 DNA (partial): TGTGCCAGCAGCTTAGTCGGGGGGGGCGTAAATGAG.

As to this clone: One end of the junction does not line up with germline, which may come from a read error. The read ends 3 residues early relative to the CDR3; the germline J gene fills the gap. The rearrangement joins TRBV4-2 to TRBJ2-7; 10 nucleotides align to TRBD1. CDR1 is LGHNA, CDR2 YNFKEQ, per germline. This CDR3 contains 16 residues. The part of the CDR3 DNA that was read is TGCGCCAGCAGCCAAAGTTGGGACAGGGGTGCGTACGAG. This translates into CASSQSWDRGAYE. The whole CDR3 is CASSQSWDRGAYEQYF.

Remarks on this clone: The sequence runs out 3 residues before the end of the CDR3; the remainder is reconstructed from the germline J gene. V and J are TRBV10-3 and TRBJ2-5; 7 nucleotides align to TRBD2. The junction had 16 bases not matched to a gene; V was cut back by 7 bases and J by 2 bases. This CDR3 comprises 17 residues. Germline values: CDR1 ENHRY, CDR2 SYGVKD. CDR3 DNA, as far as it was read: TGTGCCATCATTTTCCGTGGCGGGACTACTACACAAGAGACC. Translation: CAIIFRGGTTTQET. In full, the CDR3 is CAIIFRGGTTTQETQYF.

About this clone itself: The read ends 3 residues shy of where the CDR3 ends; the end is completed using the germline J gene. The chain joins TRBV20-1 to TRBJ2-5; TRBD2 is a possible D gene (6 bases). Germline V gene sequence: CDR1 DFQATT, CDR2 SNEGSKA (reference sequence). The V end was cut by 3 bases, the J end by 2 bases, with 25 bases between. The CDR3 covers 18 residues. This CDR3 is CSARALRGTPLLQETQYF. Incomplete CDR3 DNA: TGCAGTGCTAGGGCCCTCCGGGGGACCCCGCTCCTACAAGAGACC.

On this clone: The sequenced fragment ends 3 residues before the CDR3 boundary, so the rest is inferred from the germline J gene. The chain joins TRBV18 to TRBJ2-5; unclear D gene. Germline CDR1 and CDR2: KGHSH and LQKENI. V gave up 5 bases and J gave up 5 bases, with 18 bases separating them. This CDR3 is built from 15 residues. The CDR3 bases that were read are TGTGCCAGCTCAACCCGACAAACTCAACAGGAGACC. This translates into CASSTRQTQQET. The CDR3 in its entirety is CASSTRQTQQETQYF.

Remarks on this clone: The DNA ends 3 residues before the CDR3 does, and the rest of the CDR3 is filled in from the germline J gene. This chain links TRBV20-1 with TRBJ1-3; possibly TRBD1 for D (5 bases). The length of the CDR3 is 14 residues. Germline V gene sequence: CDR1 DFQATT, CDR2 SNEGSKA (reference sequence). V lost 0 bases to trimming and J lost 4 bases, with 10 bases between them. CDR3 residues: CSAREGGVGNTIYF. Partial CDR3 DNA: TGCAGTGCTAGAGAGGGGGGGGTGGGAAACACC.

As regards this clone: Read data end 3 residues before the CDR3 end; the end is taken from the germline J gene. The chain joins TRBV20-1 to TRBJ2-7; 7 nucleotides line up with TRBD2. CDR3 length equals 13 residues. V was pared by 5 bases and J by 0 bases, with 4 bases of the junction left unmatched. From germline, CDR1 is DFQATT and CDR2 SNEGSKA (reference sequence). The covered CDR3 bases are TGCAGTGCTTCAGCGGGGCTCTCCTACGAG. Its protein is CSASAGLSYE. The full CDR3 protein is CSASAGLSYEQYF.

For this clone: The sequence runs out 3 residues before the end of the CDR3; the remainder is reconstructed from the germline J gene. The chain links TRBV12-3 or TRBV12-4 to TRBJ2-5, with D maybe TRBD1 (5 bases). The CDR3 length is 16 residues. Trimming removed 3 bases at V and 4 bases at J, with 18 bases between. This chain's CDR3 is CASSFWAGLTGETQYF. The part of the CDR3 DNA that was read is TGTGCCAGCAGTTTCTGGGCAGGGCTTACAGGAGAGACC.

Concerning this clone itself: The read ends 3 residues shy of where the CDR3 ends; the end is completed using the germline J gene. This sequence joins TRBV19 and TRBJ1-4; 7 bases align to TRBD1. J gave up 8 bases and V 3 bases, and 6 bases lay outside the gene matches. The V gene's germline CDR1 is LNHDA and CDR2 SQIVND (reference sequence). The CDR3 covers 14 residues. CDR3 sequence: CASSMFGTVEKLFF. CDR3 DNA (partial): TGTGCCAGTAGTATGTTCGGGACAGTGGAAAAA.

A word on this clone: The read ends 3 residues shy of where the CDR3 ends; the end is completed using the germline J gene. The V call is TRBV20-1, the J call TRBJ1-1; 11 nucleotides line up with TRBD1. With 4 bases clipped from V and 3 bases from J, the junction kept 4 bases outside the gene matches. From germline, CDR1 is DFQATT and CDR2 SNEGSKA (reference sequence). The CDR3 runs 14 residues. Incomplete CDR3 DNA: TGCAGTGCTACCGGACAGGGGGCGGACACTGAA. This translates into CSATGQGADTE. The complete CDR3 protein is CSATGQGADTEAFF.

Details on this clone: The read gets to within 3 residues of the CDR3 end, and the germline J gene fills in the rest. This chain uses TRBV7-8 with TRBJ1-6; D is uncertain. V shed 0 bases and J shed 4 bases, with 4 bases lying between them. CDR1 is SGHVS, CDR2 FQNEAQ, per germline. The CDR3 runs to 14 residues. CDR3 residues: CASSLAQYNSPLHF. The CDR3 bases that were read are TGTGCCAGCAGCTTAGCACAGTATAATTCACCC.